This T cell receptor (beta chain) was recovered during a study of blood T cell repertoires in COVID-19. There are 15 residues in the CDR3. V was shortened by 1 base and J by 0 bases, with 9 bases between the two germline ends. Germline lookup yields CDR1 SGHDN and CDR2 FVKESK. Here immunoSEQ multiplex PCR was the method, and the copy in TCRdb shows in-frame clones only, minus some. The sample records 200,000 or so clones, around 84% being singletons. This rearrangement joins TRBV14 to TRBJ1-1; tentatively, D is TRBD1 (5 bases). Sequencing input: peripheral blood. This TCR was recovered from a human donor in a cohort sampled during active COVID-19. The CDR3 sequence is CASSQVAGVNTEAFF. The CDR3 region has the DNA TGTGCCAGCAGCCAAGTGGCGGGGGTGAACACTGAAGCTTTCTTT.